These 32 T cell receptor beta chains were sequenced from one sample in a study of regulatory T cells in long-lasting Graves disease. Assembly of TCR beta libraries relied on iRepertoire HTBI primers together with Arm-PCR of CDR3 regions. TCRdb passed the multiplex PCR reads through MiXCR, listing each CDR3 protein once. The sample holds about 370,000 distinct CDR3 sequences, about 16% seen once. This sample's time point: newly diagnosed GD, antithyroid drugs for less than 3 months. Preparation of the TCR library used RNA extracted from PBMCs. The sample in question was peripheral blood mononuclear cells (PBMCs), obtained at new diagnosis, from a patient treated with antithyroid drugs. The receptors originated from a female donor with Graves disease.

At least ten counts were recorded for this clonotype. The J gene is TRBJ1-4, the V gene TRBV7-2; TRBD1 aligns across 7 bases. This CDR3 is built from 15 residues. The V segment lost 5 bases and the J segment 6 bases; nucleotides outside the gene matches: 9. Germline V CDR1 and CDR2: SGHTA, FQGNSA. The CDR3 is CASSLMGQSDEKLFF. The CDR3 DNA is TGTGCCAGCAGCCTAATGGGACAGAGCGATGAAAAACTGTTTTTT.

This clonotype has at least ten counts. This chain connects TRBV10-1 to TRBJ1-1; 7 bases fit TRBD1. The junction had 7 bases not matched to a gene; V was cut back by 5 bases and J by 1 base. CDR3 length: 15 residues. Germline CDR1 is WNHNN and CDR2 is SYGVQD (reference sequence). CDR3 in amino acids: CASSPGGTANTEAFF. The DNA for the CDR3 is TGCGCCAGCAGTCCGGGGGGGACAGCGAACACTGAAGCTTTCTTT.

This clonotype was seen at least ten times. The chain couples TRBV7-9 to TRBJ2-7; D is possibly TRBD1 (6 bases). Germline CDR1 is SEHNR and CDR2 is FQNEAQ (reference sequence). The germline V and J ends were trimmed by 5 bases and 7 bases, with 21 bases remaining between them. The CDR3 length is 15 residues. The CDR3 DNA reads TGTGCCAGCAGCCCCCAGGCTGTGGGGGCCGGGGAGCAGTACTTC. It encodes CASSPQAVGAGEQYF.

This clonotype was seen at least ten times. The V gene is TRBV3-1, the J gene TRBJ2-5; 7 nucleotides align to TRBD2. Germline lookup yields CDR1 LGHDT and CDR2 YNNKEL (reference sequence). The junction had 4 bases not matched to a gene; V was cut back by 2 bases and J by 4 bases. CDR3 length: 14 amino acids. CDR3 region: CASSQRGSRETQYF. The CDR3 bases are TGTGCCAGCAGCCAACGCGGGAGTAGAGAGACCCAGTACTTC.

This clonotype appeared a few times. V is TRBV5-6 and J is TRBJ2-7, with D unclear. Germline CDR1 SGHDT, CDR2 YYEEEE. CDR3 length: 16 residues. V was shortened by 2 bases and J by 4 bases, with 19 bases between the two germline ends. The CDR3 here is CASSFIDRQAEYEQYF. The CDR3 DNA is TGTGCCAGCAGCTTTATCGATCGGCAGGCGGAATACGAGCAGTACTTC.

This clonotype showed up just a few times. This sequence joins TRBV10-3 and TRBJ2-5, with 7 bases matching TRBD1. The length of the CDR3 is 13 residues. V lost 7 bases and J lost 4; bases outside the gene matches: 6. The germline CDR1 and CDR2 sequences are ENHRY and SYGVKD. CDR3: CAIKGRGTETQYF. CDR3 DNA: TGTGCCATCAAGGGCAGGGGGACAGAGACCCAGTACTTC.

This clonotype was seen a handful of times. The J gene is TRBJ2-2, the V gene TRBV4-2; 9 positions agree with TRBD2. The trim removed 0 bases at V and 4 bases at J, leaving 3 bases unmatched. Per the germline V gene, CDR1 is LGHNA and CDR2 is YNFKEQ. The CDR3 runs 16 residues. As DNA, the CDR3 is TGTGCCAGCAGCCAAGATGAGCGGGGGGTCACCGGGGAGCTGTTTTTT. Its protein is CASSQDERGVTGELFF.

This clonotype was recorded many times. The chain is built from TRBV19 and TRBJ1-2; D not resolved. The CDR3 sequence is 16 residues long. Germline V lookup: CDR1 LNHDA, CDR2 SQIVND (reference sequence). The V end was cut by 6 bases, the J end by 6 bases, with 23 bases between. CDR3 nucleotides: TGTGCCAGTAGAGACTCCCTAGACCTCCTTAGGGATGGCTACACCTTC. It is translated as CASRDSLDLLRDGYTF.

The rearrangement links TRBV30 to TRBJ2-7, with D perhaps matching TRBD2 (6 bases). With 3 bases removed from V and 3 bases from J, the gap between germline ends came to 12 bases. Germline V gene lookup returns CDR1 GTSNPN and CDR2 SVGIG (reference sequence). The CDR3 length is 13 residues. For the CDR3, the DNA is TGTGCCTGGAGCCCCAGGACTAACTACGAGCAGTACTTC. As protein: CAWSPRTNYEQYF.

This clonotype was picked up many times. The chain joins TRBV28 to TRBJ1-1; D gene ambiguous. Deletions cut 4 bases from V and 7 bases from J, with 10 bases between. This CDR3 has 12 residues. CDR1 and CDR2 (germline): MDHEN, SYDVKM. CDR3 DNA sequence: TGTGCCAGCAGTTCGAACCACGGTGAAGCTTTCTTT. Translation: CASSSNHGEAFF.

This clonotype was detected many times. The chain combines TRBV28 with TRBJ1-2, with 9 bases identical to TRBD1. Germline CDR1 MDHEN, CDR2 SYDVKM. J lost 4 bases, V lost 6 bases, and 3 bases had no gene match. The CDR3 has 13 residues. The CDR3: CASRTGGFYGYTF. The DNA of the CDR3 is TGTGCCAGCAGGACAGGGGGGTTCTATGGCTACACCTTC.

This clonotype was detected ten times or more. The chain joins TRBV12-3 or TRBV12-4 to TRBJ2-1; 11 positions match TRBD2. This CDR3 is 14 amino acids long. V dropped 4 bases and J dropped 7; count of bases not matched to a gene: 3. The CDR3 nucleotides are TGTGCCAGCAGTTGGGGACTAGCGGAGAATGAGCAGTTCTTC. The encoded protein is CASSWGLAENEQFF.

This clonotype was seen a few times. The chain recombines TRBV29-1 with TRBJ1-5, with a possible D match to TRBD1 (6 bases). Germline-derived CDR1 and CDR2 are SQVTM and ANQGSEA. This CDR3 is built from 12 residues. V shed 6 bases and J shed 4 bases, with 10 bases lying between them. CDR3 nucleotides: TGCAGCGTCTGGACAGTTAATCAGCCCCAGCATTTT. It yields the protein CSVWTVNQPQHF.

In this sample, this clonotype turned up many times. The chain employs TRBV11-2 and TRBJ2-3; 9 nucleotides align to TRBD2. The ends lost 6 bases at V and 3 bases at J; junction bases unmatched: 13. The CDR3 is 17 amino acids. Germline CDR1 reads SGHAT; CDR2 reads FQNNGV. The CDR3 is CASSTPLAGGVTDTQYF. DNA for the CDR3: TGTGCCAGCAGTACCCCGCTGGCGGGAGGGGTAACAGATACGCAGTATTTT.

Of note for this clonotype: This could be a read error, since a much larger clone is one nucleotide away. This sequence joins TRBV7-9 and TRBJ1-1; tentatively, D is TRBD1 (6 bases). CDR3 size: 16 residues. CDR1 SEHNR and CDR2 FQNEAQ come from the germline V gene (reference sequence). With 5 bases removed from V and 1 base from J, the gap between germline ends came to 17 bases. CDR3 in DNA: TGTGCCAGCAGCACACCTCCGGGGGCGGGGAACACTGAAGCTTTCTTT. Protein sequence: CASSTPPGAGNTEAFF. Drawing the rest from reference TRBV7-9 and TRBJ1-1, the complete variable domain is DTGVSQNPRHKITKRGQNVTFRCDPISEHNRLYWYRQTLGQGPEFLTYFQNEAQLEKSRLLSDRFSAERPKGSFSTLEIQRTEQGDSAMYLCASSTPPGAGNTEAFFGQGTRLTVV.

The chain employs TRBV7-2 and TRBJ2-4; D gene ambiguous. Looked up from germline, CDR1 is SGHTA and CDR2 is FQGNSA. The CDR3 is 16 amino acids. V was cut by 3 bases and J by 8 bases, with 20 bases left in between. In nucleotides, the CDR3 is TGTGCCAGCAGCTTTCTAGGACCCTTATCAGGAGACATTCAGTACTTC. Residues: CASSFLGPLSGDIQYF.

This clonotype was seen many times. The rearrangement uses TRBV27 and TRBJ1-1; 10 bases are shared with TRBD1. V lost 2 bases and J lost 5; bases outside the gene matches: 17. CDR3 length: 19 residues. The germline V gene has CDR1 MNHEY and CDR2 SMNVEV (reference sequence). The CDR3 region is CASSLIAGDRGDWKTEAFF. The CDR3 nucleotides read TGTGCCAGCAGTTTAATCGCAGGGGACAGGGGCGATTGGAAAACTGAAGCTTTCTTT.

Details on this clonotype: The CDR3 carries no conserved terminal phenylalanine or tryptophan, so it likely arises from a read error. This sequence joins TRBV27 and TRBJ2-1; 9 bases line up with TRBD2. Germline values: CDR1 MNHEY, CDR2 SMNVEV (reference sequence). Trimming at V came to 0 bases and at J to 4 bases, leaving 4 bases not matched to a gene. The CDR3 sequence is 16 residues long. This CDR3 reads CASSLSSGGLYNEQFS. Written as DNA, the CDR3 is TGTGCCAGCAGTTTATCGAGCGGGGGGCTGTACAATGAGCAGTTCTCC.

This clonotype was seen a handful of times. One end of the junction is discordant with germline, which a read error may explain. The genes are TRBV18 and TRBJ1-6; possibly TRBD1 for D (5 bases). CDR3 length: 14 amino acids. Germline assignment: CDR1 KGHSH and CDR2 LQKENI. Here the CDR3 DNA reads TGTGCCAGCTCCCCACGGGGGGTTGGATCACCCCTCCACTTT. It translates to CASSPRGVGSPLHF.

This sequence joins TRBV29-1 and TRBJ2-3; D unclear. V shed 6 bases and J shed 0 bases, with 10 bases lying between them. Germline-derived CDR1 and CDR2 are SQVTM and ANQGSEA. This CDR3 contains 13 residues. CDR3: CSVNGLSTDTQYF. The CDR3 DNA sequence: TGCAGCGTCAACGGGCTAAGCACAGATACGCAGTATTTT.

The chain couples TRBV9 to TRBJ1-4, with 8 nucleotides matching TRBD1. The CDR3 spans 15 residues. The ends lost 0 bases at V and 4 bases at J; junction bases unmatched: 2. In germline, CDR1 is SGDLS, CDR2 YYNGEE. CDR3 loop: CASSVGTGFNEKLFF. CDR3 coding DNA: TGTGCCAGCAGCGTAGGGACAGGGTTTAATGAAAAACTGTTTTTT.

This clonotype was seen repeatedly, ten times or more. V is TRBV12-3 or TRBV12-4 and J is TRBJ1-1; TRBD1 agrees at 9 bases. This CDR3 has 16 residues. The J segment lost 4 bases and the V segment lost 5 bases, leaving 11 bases of the junction unmatched. This chain's CDR3 is CASSISPGQGGTEAFF. CDR3 in DNA: TGTGCCAGCAGTATATCACCGGGACAGGGTGGCACTGAAGCTTTCTTT.

This clonotype was seen ten or more times. The rearrangement joins TRBV20-1 to TRBJ1-2; tentatively, D is TRBD1 (6 bases). The CDR3 has 15 residues. The germline CDR1 and CDR2 sequences are DFQATT and SNEGSKA (reference sequence). Between the trimmed V and J ends, which lost 0 bases and 8 bases, there was a span of 19 bases. CDR3 DNA: TGCAGTGCTAGAGATAGGCGCGGCAGGGGAAAAGGCTACACCTTC. It yields the protein CSARDRRGRGKGYTF.

The chain has TRBV7-9 and TRBJ2-7, with D hard to call. Germline CDR1 is SEHNR and CDR2 is FQNEAQ (reference sequence). V was pared by 8 bases and J by 0 bases, with 8 bases between. The CDR3 is 12 amino acids. The CDR3 nucleotides read TGTGCCAGCGGGCAAAGCTCCTACGAGCAGTACTTC. Translated: CASGQSSYEQYF. Complete variable domain (other parts from reference TRBV7-9 and TRBJ2-7): DTGVSQNPRHKITKRGQNVTFRCDPISEHNRLYWYRQTLGQGPEFLTYFQNEAQLEKSRLLSDRFSAERPKGSFSTLEIQRTEQGDSAMYLCASGQSSYEQYFGPGTRLTVT.

At least ten counts were recorded for this clonotype. J is TRBJ1-6 and V is TRBV11-2, with D perhaps TRBD1 (5 bases). The CDR3 contains 14 residues. Per germline, CDR1 SGHAT and CDR2 FQNNGV. The ends were cut back, 3 bases at V and 9 bases at J, with 12 bases in the middle. DNA of the CDR3: TGTGCCAGCAGCTTCGGGGGGGTAGGTTCACCCCTCCACTTT. Its protein product is CASSFGGVGSPLHF.

The gene calls are TRBV6-1 and TRBJ1-1; no reliable D call. The CDR3 extends over 12 amino acids. Germline values: CDR1 MNHNS, CDR2 SASEGT. V lost 10 bases to trimming and J lost 1 base, with 10 bases between them. The CDR3 reads CATTAANTEAFF. In DNA form, the CDR3 reads TGTGCCACCACGGCGGCGAACACTGAAGCTTTCTTT.

This clonotype was counted ten times or more. This chain joins TRBV7-2 and TRBJ2-1; TRBD2 is a possible D gene (6 bases). Between the trimmed V and J ends, which lost 4 bases and 2 bases, there was a span of 12 bases. The CDR3 is 15 residues long. CDR1 and CDR2 from the germline V gene are SGHTA and FQGNSA. Here the CDR3 reads CASSYYPGAYNEQFF. CDR3 DNA sequence: TGTGCCAGCAGCTACTACCCGGGAGCCTACAATGAGCAGTTCTTC.

The CDR3: CASSLGQGRMNEQFF. CDR3 bases: TGCGCCAGCAGCCTGGGACAGGGTAGGATGAATGAGCAGTTCTTC. The genes are TRBV5-1 and TRBJ2-1; 9 positions match TRBD1. J was trimmed by 7 bases and V by 4 bases; bases with no gene match: 9. This CDR3 is 15 amino acids long. In germline, CDR1 is SGHRS, CDR2 YFSETQ.

This clonotype was observed many times. The chain employs TRBV20-1 and TRBJ2-3, with 9 bases matching TRBD1. The germline V gene encodes CDR1 DFQATT and CDR2 SNEGSKA (reference sequence). The ends lost 6 bases at V and 5 bases at J; junction bases unmatched: 9. The CDR3 runs to 14 residues. The CDR3 protein is CSAAGQGEGDTQYF. CDR3 sequence (DNA): TGCAGTGCAGCGGGACAGGGAGAAGGAGATACGCAGTATTTT.

This clonotype has ten or more counts. The chain is built from TRBV12-3 or TRBV12-4 and TRBJ1-1, with 9 positions matching TRBD1. J gave up 1 base and V 5 bases, and 5 bases lay outside the gene matches. This CDR3 region has 15 residues. CDR3 amino acids: CASSATDRGNTEAFF. CDR3 coding DNA: TGTGCCAGCAGTGCAACGGACAGGGGGAACACTGAAGCTTTCTTT.

This clonotype appeared a few times. This chain uses TRBV27 with TRBJ2-3; TRBD1 matches at 8 bases. CDR3 length: 16 residues. Germline V gene sequence: CDR1 MNHEY, CDR2 SMNVEV (reference sequence). V was clipped by 5 bases and J by 1 base; unmatched bases: 8. CDR3 residues: CASSPGDRGRTDTQYF. The CDR3 nucleotides read TGTGCCAGCAGTCCGGGCGACAGGGGTCGCACAGATACGCAGTATTTT.

This clonotype was recorded a few times. The genes are TRBV19 and TRBJ1-1, with unresolved D. Trimming took off 3 bases at V and 0 bases at J, with 8 bases between the two ends. Germline V lookup: CDR1 LNHDA, CDR2 SQIVND (reference sequence). There are 14 residues in the CDR3. CDR3 region: CASSIVVLNTEAFF. The CDR3 DNA follows: TGTGCCAGTAGTATTGTGGTCCTGAACACTGAAGCTTTCTTT.